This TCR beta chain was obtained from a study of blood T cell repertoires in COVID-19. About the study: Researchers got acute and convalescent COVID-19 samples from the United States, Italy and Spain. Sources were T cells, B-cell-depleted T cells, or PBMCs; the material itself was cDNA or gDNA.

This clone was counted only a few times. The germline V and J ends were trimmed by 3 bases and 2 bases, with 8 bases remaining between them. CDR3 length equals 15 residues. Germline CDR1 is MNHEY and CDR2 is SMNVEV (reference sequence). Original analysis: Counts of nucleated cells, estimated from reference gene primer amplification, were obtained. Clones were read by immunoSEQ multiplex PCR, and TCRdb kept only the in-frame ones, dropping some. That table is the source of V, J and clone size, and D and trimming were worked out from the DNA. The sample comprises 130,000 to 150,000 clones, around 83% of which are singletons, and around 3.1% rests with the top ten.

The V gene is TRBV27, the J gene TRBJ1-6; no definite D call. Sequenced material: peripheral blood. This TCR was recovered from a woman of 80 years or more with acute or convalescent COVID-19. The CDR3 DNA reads TGTGCCAGCAGTTTCCGGGTCCCCTATAATTCACCCCTCCACTTT. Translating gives CASSFRVPYNSPLHF.